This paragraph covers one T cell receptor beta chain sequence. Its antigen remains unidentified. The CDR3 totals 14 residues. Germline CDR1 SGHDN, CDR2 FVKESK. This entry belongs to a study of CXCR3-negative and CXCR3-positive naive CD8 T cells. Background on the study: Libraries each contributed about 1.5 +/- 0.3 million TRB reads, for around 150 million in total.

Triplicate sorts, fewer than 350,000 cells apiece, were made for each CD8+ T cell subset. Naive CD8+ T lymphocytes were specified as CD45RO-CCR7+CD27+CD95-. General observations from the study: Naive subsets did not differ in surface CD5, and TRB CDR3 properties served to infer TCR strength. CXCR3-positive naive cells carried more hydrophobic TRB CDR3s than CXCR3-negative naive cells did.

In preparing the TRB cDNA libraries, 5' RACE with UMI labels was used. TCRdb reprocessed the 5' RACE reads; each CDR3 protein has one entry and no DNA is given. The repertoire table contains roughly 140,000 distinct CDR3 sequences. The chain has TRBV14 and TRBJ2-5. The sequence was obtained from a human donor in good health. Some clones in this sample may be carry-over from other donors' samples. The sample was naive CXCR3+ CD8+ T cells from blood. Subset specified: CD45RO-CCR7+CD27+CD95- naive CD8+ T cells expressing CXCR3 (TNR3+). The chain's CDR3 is CASSQLLEEETQYF.